The 28 T cell receptor beta chains in this list originate from one sample, sequenced in a study of blood T cell repertoires in COVID-19. Produced via immunoSEQ multiplex PCR; TCRdb's table is partial and in-frame only. Found here are a few hundred thousand clones, more than 75% of them singletons; the top ten hold under 2.5%. The sequenced sample consisted of peripheral blood. These receptors all stem from a woman aged 45-60 years with acute or convalescent COVID-19.

The CDR3 here is CSADRGDTQYF. The CDR3 DNA is TGCAGTGCAGACCGGGGAGATACGCAGTATTTT. The V call is TRBV20-1, the J call TRBJ2-3, with TRBD2 as a possible D gene (5 bases). Trimming took 6 bases from V and 5 from J, leaving 9 bases between them. The germline V gene has CDR1 DFQATT and CDR2 SNEGSKA (reference sequence). The CDR3 contains 11 residues.

The gene calls are TRBV24-1 and TRBJ2-5; 7 bases line up with TRBD2. CDR3 length: 17 residues. Germline V gene sequence: CDR1 KGHDR, CDR2 SFDVKD. J was trimmed by 2 bases and V by 1 base; bases with no gene match: 9. CDR3 sequence (DNA): TGTGCCACCAGTGATTTCGGGGCCGCGGGGGAACAAGAGACCCAGTACTTC. Translating gives CATSDFGAAGEQETQYF.

The chain couples TRBV6-5 to TRBJ2-7, with 7 positions matching TRBD1. The trim removed 6 bases at V and 2 bases at J, leaving 4 bases unmatched. CDR3 length: 13 residues. Germline lookup yields CDR1 MNHEY and CDR2 SVGAGI. The CDR3 spells CASRIGQAYEQYF. The CDR3, as DNA: TGTGCCAGCAGGATCGGACAGGCCTACGAGCAGTACTTC.

This clone was counted once. CDR3 sequence (DNA): TGTGCCAGCAGCGAAAACCGACAGGAAACCGAAAAACTGTTTTTT. Translation: CASSENRQETEKLFF. The rearrangement uses TRBV2 and TRBJ1-4, with D tentatively TRBD1 (6 bases). From germline, CDR1 is SNHLY and CDR2 FYNNEI. The CDR3 extends over 15 amino acids. V lost 6 bases, J lost 8 bases, and 19 bases lay in between. Variable domain in full (rest from reference TRBV2 and TRBJ1-4): EPEVTQTPSHQVTQMGQEVILRCVPISNHLYFYWYRQILGQKVEFLVSFYNNEISEKSEIFDDQFSVERPDGSNFTLKIRSTKLEDSAMYFCASSENRQETEKLFFGSGTQLSVL.

V gene TRBV7-9 combines with J gene TRBJ1-1, with 7 nucleotides matching TRBD1. The ends lost 8 bases at V and 7 bases at J; junction bases unmatched: 7. This CDR3 is 12 amino acids long. Germline V gene lookup returns CDR1 SEHNR and CDR2 FQNEAQ (reference sequence). Here the CDR3 reads CASGQDQLEAFF. As DNA, the CDR3 is TGTGCCAGCGGACAGGACCAACTTGAAGCTTTCTTT.

This chain links TRBV6-5 with TRBJ1-1; D ambiguous. CDR1 is MNHEY, CDR2 SVGAGI, per germline. The V gene lost 4 bases and the J gene lost 1 base, with 4 bases spanning the gap. The CDR3 covers 12 residues. As DNA, the CDR3 is TGTGCCAGCAGTTTTCGGAACACTGAAGCTTTCTTT. This translates into CASSFRNTEAFF.

The chain carries TRBV19 and TRBJ1-1, with D tentatively TRBD1 (6 bases). From germline, CDR1 is LNHDA and CDR2 SQIVND (reference sequence). Deletions cut 6 bases from V and 1 base from J, with 12 bases between. The CDR3 contains 14 residues. CDR3 DNA sequence: TGTGCCAGTAGGGCACAGGGTAGGAACACTGAAGCTTTCTTT. Translating it yields CASRAQGRNTEAFF.

This rearrangement joins TRBV28 to TRBJ1-1, with 8 bases that match TRBD1. The ends lost 6 bases at V and 13 bases at J; junction bases unmatched: 7. The CDR3 covers 11 residues. From germline, CDR1 is MDHEN and CDR2 SYDVKM. DNA for the CDR3: TGTGCCAGCAGCTCAGGGGGCAGAGGTTTCTTT. Translation: CASSSGGRGFF.

The table lists this clone with a count of one. The chain recombines TRBV30 with TRBJ1-1; D not certain. V was pared by 4 bases and J by 0 bases, with 9 bases between. The CDR3 runs 13 residues. The germline gives CDR1 GTSNPN, CDR2 SVGIG (reference sequence). CDR3 amino acids: CAWTQRLNTEAFF. The CDR3 nucleotides are TGTGCCTGGACCCAGAGGCTGAACACTGAAGCTTTCTTT.

The CDR3 loop reads CATSRDPRETQYF. In nucleotides, the CDR3 is TGTGCCACCAGCAGAGATCCTAGGGAGACCCAGTACTTC. The V call is TRBV15, the J call TRBJ2-5; D call uncertain. This CDR3 spans 13 amino acids. From germline, CDR1 is LNHNV and CDR2 YYDKDF (reference sequence). Deletions cut 0 bases from V and 5 bases from J, with 7 bases between.

The chain is built from TRBV28 and TRBJ1-5, with no clear D. In germline, CDR1 is MDHEN, CDR2 SYDVKM. V lost 5 bases, J lost 8 bases, and 19 bases lay in between. The CDR3 is 15 amino acids. The CDR3: CASSPSVRVGEPQHF. The CDR3 DNA follows: TGTGCCAGCAGTCCCTCGGTCCGGGTTGGTGAGCCCCAGCATTTT. The complete variable domain, with remaining parts taken from reference TRBV28 and TRBJ1-5, reads DVKVTQSSRYLVKRTGEKVFLECVQDMDHENMFWYRQDPGLGLRLIYFSYDVKMKEKGDIPEGYSVSREKKERFSLILESASTNQTSMYLCASSPSVRVGEPQHFGDGTRLSIL.

This clone occurred once. V is TRBV9 and J is TRBJ2-1; perhaps TRBD2 as D (5 bases). This CDR3 comprises 16 residues. With 0 bases removed from V and 0 bases from J, the gap between germline ends came to 10 bases. Germline V gene sequence: CDR1 SGDLS, CDR2 YYNGEE. This CDR3 reads CASSVVGESSYNEQFF. As DNA, the CDR3 is TGTGCCAGCAGCGTAGTTGGGGAGAGCTCCTACAATGAGCAGTTCTTC.

The gene calls are TRBV5-6 and TRBJ1-3, with no clear D. The germline V gene encodes CDR1 SGHDT and CDR2 YYEEEE. The CDR3 is 15 residues long. V was pared by 3 bases and J by 0 bases, with 10 bases between. CDR3 DNA: TGTGCCAGCAGCTCGCGTAAGCTCTCTGGAAACACCATATATTTT. Its protein product is CASSSRKLSGNTIYF.

This clone turned up a few times. The chain links TRBV5-4 to TRBJ2-1, with 7 bases that match TRBD2. The CDR3 sequence is 13 residues long. Germline V gene data show CDR1 as SGHNT and CDR2 as YYREEE (reference sequence). The V segment lost 4 bases and the J segment 5 bases; nucleotides outside the gene matches: 3. The CDR3: CASSPGTNNEQFF. The CDR3 bases are TGTGCCAGCAGCCCTGGGACTAACAATGAGCAGTTCTTC.

CDR3 bases: TGTGCCAGCAGCTTAGGGCCAGACACCGGGGAGCTGTTTTTT. Translation gives CASSLGPDTGELFF. The chain joins TRBV7-9 to TRBJ2-2; D remains ambiguous. Germline V gives CDR1 SEHNR, CDR2 FQNEAQ (reference sequence). V was trimmed by 1 base and J by 3 bases, leaving 6 bases between them. This CDR3 region has 14 residues.

This rearrangement joins TRBV6-2 or TRBV6-3 to TRBJ1-1; 11 bases line up with TRBD1. The CDR3 totals 15 residues. V shed 7 bases and J 11 bases; nucleotides not matched to a gene: 15. Germline-derived CDR1 and CDR2 are MNHEY and SVGEGT. CDR3 protein: CASIPNLGQGATAFF. The CDR3 nucleotides are TGTGCCAGCATCCCCAACCTTGGACAGGGGGCCACCGCTTTCTTT.

This chain joins TRBV7-3 and TRBJ1-2; D might be TRBD1 (6 bases). CDR1 and CDR2 (germline): SGHTA, FQGTGA. Trimming stripped 3 bases from V and 6 bases from J, with 26 bases between. The CDR3 runs to 18 residues. The chain's CDR3 is CASSFLMGLTGGGDGYTF. In DNA, the CDR3 is TGTGCCAGCAGCTTCCTTATGGGCCTGACAGGCGGCGGTGATGGCTACACCTTC.

The J gene is TRBJ1-2, the V gene TRBV18, with D hard to call. The CDR3 has 13 residues. Trimming removed 0 bases from V and 4 bases from J, with 6 bases in between. Germline V lookup: CDR1 KGHSH, CDR2 LQKENI. CDR3 nucleotides: TGTGCCAGCTCACCACCGGCAGTCTATGGCTACACCTTC. This sequence encodes CASSPPAVYGYTF.

J is TRBJ1-2 and V is TRBV7-2; D is possibly TRBD1 (6 bases). The CDR3 is made up of 14 amino acids. In germline, CDR1 is SGHTA, CDR2 FQGNSA. Trimming stripped 5 bases from V and 2 bases from J, with 12 bases between. CDR3 bases: TGTGCCAGCAGCAAAGAGGGGGGGAACTATGGCTACACCTTC. It translates to CASSKEGGNYGYTF.

This sequence joins TRBV6-6 and TRBJ2-6; D remains ambiguous. The germline V and J ends were trimmed by 2 bases and 4 bases, with 6 bases remaining between them. CDR1 and CDR2 (germline): MNHNY, SVGAGI (reference sequence). The CDR3 consists of 14 residues. As DNA, the CDR3 is TGTGCCAGCAGTTACCCCAGGGGGGCCAACGTCCTGACTTTC. Amino acids: CASSYPRGANVLTF.

J is TRBJ2-2 and V is TRBV19, with TRBD2 matching 8 bases. Germline trimming cut 9 bases from V and 1 base from J; bases unmatched to any gene: 7. The V gene's germline CDR1 is LNHDA and CDR2 SQIVND (reference sequence). The CDR3 runs to 15 residues. DNA for the CDR3: TGTGCCAGCCGGAGTCTAGCGGGGAACACCGGGGAGCTGTTTTTT. Translating it yields CASRSLAGNTGELFF. The complete variable domain, with remaining parts taken from reference TRBV19 and TRBJ2-2, reads DGGITQSPKYLFRKEGQNVTLSCEQNLNHDAMYWYRQDPGQGLRLIYYSQIVNDFQKGDIAEGYSVSREKKESFPLTVTSAQKNPTAFYLCASRSLAGNTGELFFGEGSRLTVL.

V usage is TRBV6-4 and J usage is TRBJ2-3, with D unclear. This CDR3 comprises 13 residues. The V gene lost 6 bases and the J gene lost 1 base, with 8 bases spanning the gap. Germline CDR1 MRHNA, CDR2 SNTAGT. The DNA of the CDR3 is TGTGCCAGCAGCCAAGGAGGCACAGATACGCAGTATTTT. The encoded protein is CASSQGGTDTQYF.

J is TRBJ2-1 and V is TRBV5-1, with 14 bases lining up with TRBD2. This CDR3 spans 13 amino acids. Germline trimming cut 7 bases from V and 6 bases from J; bases unmatched to any gene: 0. Germline V gives CDR1 SGHRS, CDR2 YFSETQ. This CDR3 is CASGLAGGNEQFF. Here the CDR3 DNA reads TGCGCCAGCGGACTAGCGGGAGGCAATGAGCAGTTCTTC.

V and J are TRBV10-3 and TRBJ2-1, with a tentative D call TRBD2 (5 bases). This CDR3 spans 15 amino acids. The V end was cut by 0 bases, the J end by 6 bases, with 12 bases between. Germline CDR1 ENHRY, CDR2 SYGVKD. This CDR3 reads CAISESDGNGNEQFF. As DNA, the CDR3 is TGTGCCATCAGTGAGTCGGACGGGAATGGCAATGAGCAGTTCTTC.

This clone was seen a handful of times. CDR3 sequence: CASSPPGTGGYEQYF. The CDR3 DNA reads TGTGCCAGCTCACCTCCCGGGACAGGGGGGTACGAGCAGTACTTC. The rearrangement links TRBV18 to TRBJ2-7; 11 nucleotides line up with TRBD1. Germline loops: CDR1 KGHSH, CDR2 LQKENI. Trimming took 3 bases from V and 4 from J; bases not matched to a gene: 5. The CDR3 totals 15 residues.

V and J are TRBV15 and TRBJ2-3, with a tentative D call TRBD2 (6 bases). Looked up from germline, CDR1 is LNHNV and CDR2 is YYDKDF (reference sequence). There are 18 residues in the CDR3. V lost 0 bases, J lost 0 bases, and 16 bases lay in between. CDR3 in amino acids: CATSREIPAGTSTDTQYF. Written as DNA, the CDR3 is TGTGCCACCAGCAGAGAAATTCCCGCGGGGACTAGCACAGATACGCAGTATTTT.

The rearrangement joins TRBV2 to TRBJ2-7, with 8 positions matching TRBD1. With V trimmed by 6 bases and J by 1 base, 5 bases remained unmatched. The CDR3 sequence is 14 residues long. CDR1 is SNHLY, CDR2 FYNNEI, per germline. The CDR3 reads CASSPGTGSYEQYF. The CDR3 nucleotides are TGTGCCAGCAGCCCCGGGACAGGATCCTACGAGCAGTACTTC.

This sequence joins TRBV9 and TRBJ1-2; D is undetermined. CDR3 length equals 16 residues. Between the trimmed V and J ends, which lost 0 bases and 3 bases, there was a span of 15 bases. The germline CDR1 and CDR2 sequences are SGDLS and YYNGEE. CDR3 protein: CASSVGEGWVDYGYTF. Written as DNA, the CDR3 is TGTGCCAGCAGCGTAGGGGAGGGATGGGTTGACTATGGCTACACCTTC. Supplemented by reference TRBV9 and TRBJ1-2, the full variable domain reads DSGVTQTPKHLITATGQRVTLRCSPRSGDLSVYWYQQSLDQGLQFLIQYYNGEERAKGNILERFSAQQFPDLHSELNLSSLELGDSALYFCASSVGEGWVDYGYTFGSGTRLTVV.